This TCR beta chain was recovered during a study of cytomegalovirus exposure and HLA in healthy donors. About the study: Unique TCRs numbering approximately 80 million, obtained from HLA-typed donors, made up an early data release.

13 Jbeta primers and 60 Vbeta primers were used for the PCR. Some clones are missing from TCRdb's copy, which holds only in-frame ones; the method was immunoSEQ multiplex PCR. The table includes 150,000 or so clones, roughly 80% detected once. Notes on the study in general: Diagnosis of cytomegalovirus status made by the classifier reportedly showed high specificity and sensitivity. In a later analysis, specific HLA alleles were associated with 15,000 to 20,000 TCR beta sequences at a 0.05 false discovery rate. Near-uniform donor sequencing depth was presumed by presence/absence analyses.

Trimming removed 7 bases from V and 5 bases from J; junction bases left unmatched: 9. Germline lookup yields CDR1 SQVTM and CDR2 ANQGSEA. The CDR3 is made up of 13 amino acids. This clone was counted only a few times. The target antigen is unknown. The chain is built from TRBV29-1 and TRBJ2-5, with 8 bases lining up with TRBD1. The receptor was isolated from a man younger than 40 in good health and CMV-seropositive. The sequencing sample was made of PBMCs. The CDR3 bases are TGCAGCGCTGCGGACAGGGCGAGGGAGACCCAGTACTTC. This encodes CSAADRARETQYF.